These T cell receptor beta chains were read from a single sample in a study of blood T cell repertoires in COVID-19. Clones were sequenced by immunoSEQ multiplex PCR, and TCRdb holds only the in-frame ones, with some missing. The sample has some 61,000 clones, about 88% seen once. Sample: peripheral blood. The receptors shown here come from a man between 60 and 70 years old with acute or convalescent COVID-19. Both conserved end residues are part of each CDR3. A D gene is named only where the DNA matches it firmly. Clone size, where shown, is once, few, many, or a class for clones that have expanded.

abundance | d_gene | j_gene | v_gene | CDR3nt | CDR3aa
NA | NA | TRBJ2-2 | TRBV10-3 | TGTGCCATCAGGGATTCGGGGATGGACACCGGGGAGCTGTTTTTT | CAIRDSGMDTGELFF
NA | TRBD1 | TRBJ2-7 | TRBV19 | TGTGCCAGTAGTTCGGACAGGGATCGATACGAGCAGTACTTC | CASSSDRDRYEQYF
NA | TRBD1 | TRBJ1-2 | TRBV13 | TGTGCCAGCAGGGGACAGGGGGATGGCTACACCTTC | CASRGQGDGYTF
NA | NA | TRBJ1-5 | TRBV15 | TGTGCCACCAGCAGCGGCAGGGGCAATCAGCCCCAGCATTTT | CATSSGRGNQPQHF
NA | TRBD2 | TRBJ2-1 | TRBV7-6 | TGTGCCAGCAGCTTAATGGGCGGGGGGGCCGGAACCTACAATGAGCAGTTCTTC | CASSLMGGGAGTYNEQFF
NA | TRBD2 | TRBJ2-3 | TRBV5-4 | TGTGCCAGCAGCTTGTTGGGGAGGGGTCGGGATACGCAGTATTTT | CASSLLGRGRDTQYF
NA | TRBD1 | TRBJ2-2 | TRBV5-1 | TGCGCCAGCAGCCCCGGGACAGGGGGGTCCGGGGAGCTGTTTTTT | CASSPGTGGSGELFF
NA | NA | TRBJ1-1 | TRBV19 | TGTGCCACCCAGTCGCCGGGGGGCAACACTGAAGCTTTCTTT | CATQSPGGNTEAFF
NA | NA | TRBJ1-4 | TRBV2 | TGTGCCAGCAGTATGCAGGGATTACGAACTAATGAAAAACTGTTTTTT | CASSMQGLRTNEKLFF
NA | NA | TRBJ1-1 | TRBV6-2/TRBV6-3 | TGTGCCAGCAGCGTGGGGGGGAGCACTGAAGCTTTCTTT | CASSVGGSTEAFF
NA | TRBD2 | TRBJ2-5 | TRBV2 | TGTGCCAGCCTCAAAATGGGGCTAGCGGAGTTAAAAGAGACCCAGTACTTC | CASLKMGLAELKETQYF
NA | NA | TRBJ2-7 | TRBV30 | TGTGCCTGGAGTGTGGGAGGAAACAACCCCTACGAGCAGTACTTC | CAWSVGGNNPYEQYF
NA | NA | TRBJ1-5 | TRBV3-1/TRBV3-2 | TGTGCCAGCAGCCAAGACAGATTTCAGCCCCAGCATTTT | CASSQDRFQPQHF
NA | TRBD1 | TRBJ1-4 | TRBV7-9 | TGTGCCAGCAGCAGAACCGGGACAGGGAGAGAAAAACTGTTTTTT | CASSRTGTGREKLFF
once | TRBD2 | TRBJ2-3 | TRBV7-6 | TGTGCCAGCAGCTTCCAGCGGGGGGGCCTAGATACGCAGTATTTT | CASSFQRGGLDTQYF
NA | TRBD1 | TRBJ1-2 | TRBV3-1/TRBV3-2 | TGTGCCAGCAGCCAAAAGACAGGGCTGCATGGCTACACCTTC | CASSQKTGLHGYTF
NA | TRBD2 | TRBJ2-4 | TRBV3-1/TRBV3-2 | TGTGCCAGCAGCCTCCTTAGCGGGGGGGCCTCCATTCAGTACTTC | CASSLLSGGASIQYF
NA | NA | TRBJ2-6 | TRBV14 | TGTGCCAGCAGCCAAACAGTGATCTACTCTGGGGCCAACGTCCTGACTTTC | CASSQTVIYSGANVLTF
NA | TRBD1 | TRBJ1-1 | TRBV3-1/TRBV3-2 | TGTGCCAGCAGCCAGACAGGGACAGCGGTGAACACTGAAGCTTTCTTT | CASSQTGTAVNTEAFF